One and the same sample provided the 13 T cell receptor beta chains below, sequenced in a study of shared clonotypes between healthy human individuals. TCRdb keeps only in-frame clones here, not all; method: immunoSEQ multiplex PCR. The table records roughly 680,000 clones, 72% of them present only once. Material for sequencing was memory CD4+ T cells sorted from blood. Subset: CD45RA-negative fraction. The receptors derive from a woman in her thirties in good health.

Worth noting for this clone: One end of the junction does not line up with germline, which may come from a read error. V gene TRBV7-6 combines with J gene TRBJ2-5; TRBD2 agrees at 11 bases. Germline CDR1 SGHVS, CDR2 FNYEAQ. The CDR3 is 14 amino acids. The chain's CDR3 is CASSLAGGGETQYF. CDR3 DNA: TGTGCCAGCAGCCTAGCGGGAGGTGGAGAGACCCAGTACTTC.

The chain has TRBV11-3 and TRBJ1-1; possibly TRBD1 for D (5 bases). The V and J ends lost 1 base and 8 bases respectively, with 11 bases between them. The germline CDR1 and CDR2 sequences are SGHNT and YENEEA. This CDR3 is built from 13 residues. This CDR3 reads CASSLGAGQEAFF. The DNA of the CDR3 is TGTGCCAGCAGCTTAGGGGCAGGACAAGAAGCTTTCTTT.

V usage is TRBV27 and J usage is TRBJ2-5, with D possibly called TRBD1 or TRBD2 (5 bases each). The germline V and J ends were trimmed by 6 bases and 1 base, with 12 bases remaining between them. This CDR3 region has 14 residues. CDR1 is MNHEY, CDR2 SMNVEV, per germline (reference sequence). As DNA, the CDR3 is TGTGCCAGCAGCTACGGGACGGGCCAAGAGACCCAGTACTTC. This sequence encodes CASSYGTGQETQYF.

V gene TRBV19 combines with J gene TRBJ2-1, with 11 bases lining up with TRBD2. Germline V CDR1 and CDR2: LNHDA, SQIVND (reference sequence). The ends lost 6 bases at V and 10 bases at J; junction bases unmatched: 26. The CDR3 is 20 residues long. The CDR3 loop is CASSAGTGKWLAGGGWEQFF. DNA of the CDR3: TGTGCCAGTAGCGCCGGGACAGGGAAATGGCTAGCGGGAGGCGGATGGGAGCAGTTCTTC. Combining the CDR3 with reference TRBV19 and TRBJ2-1 gives the whole variable domain DGGITQSPKYLFRKEGQNVTLSCEQNLNHDAMYWYRQDPGQGLRLIYYSQIVNDFQKGDIAEGYSVSREKKESFPLTVTSAQKNPTAFYLCASSAGTGKWLAGGGWEQFFGPGTRLTVL.

The gene calls are TRBV15 and TRBJ1-1; D gene ambiguous. The CDR3 length is 14 residues. V lost 1 base to trimming and J lost 4 bases, with 10 bases between them. Per the germline V gene, CDR1 is LNHNV and CDR2 is YYDKDF (reference sequence). For the CDR3, the DNA is TGTGCCACCAGCAGAGGAGGGAGCATCACTGAAGCTTTCTTT. This translates into CATSRGGSITEAFF.

The V and J genes are TRBV6-4 and TRBJ2-2, with TRBD1 matching 9 bases. Germline CDR1 and CDR2: MRHNA and SNTAGT. Unmatched junction bases numbered 9, after V lost 6 bases and J lost 4 bases. CDR3 length: 16 residues. CDR3 bases: TGTGCCAGCAGAAACCCCGGGACAGGGCGCACCGGGGAGCTGTTTTTT. Amino acids: CASRNPGTGRTGELFF.

The rearrangement uses TRBV27 and TRBJ2-7; 11 bases are a match to TRBD1. Germline V lookup: CDR1 MNHEY, CDR2 SMNVEV (reference sequence). Trimming cost V 5 bases and J 2 bases; bases outside gene matches: 11. The CDR3 is 17 amino acids. The CDR3 DNA follows: TGTGCCAGCAGTCGCAGGACAGGGGGCGCCTTTCCCTACGAGCAGTACTTC. It is translated as CASSRRTGGAFPYEQYF.

A single count supports this clone. The chain combines TRBV25-1 with TRBJ2-5, with D uncertain. The CDR3 consists of 13 residues. Germline V gene lookup returns CDR1 MGHDK and CDR2 SYGVNS. V lost 6 bases and J 4 bases, leaving 12 bases between the germline ends. CDR3 sequence: CASRLAFGETQYF. The CDR3 DNA reads TGTGCCAGCAGATTGGCCTTTGGAGAGACCCAGTACTTC.

The table lists this clone with a count of one. The chain joins TRBV4-2 to TRBJ2-7; 9 bases align to TRBD1. The CDR3 has 14 amino acids. Unmatched junction bases numbered 4, after V lost 2 bases and J lost 5 bases. CDR1 LGHNA and CDR2 YNFKEQ come from the germline V gene. CDR3 sequence reads: CASSQYTGGNEQYF. CDR3 DNA sequence: TGTGCCAGCAGCCAATATACAGGGGGCAACGAGCAGTACTTC.

The chain is built from TRBV5-1 and TRBJ2-7, with 7 bases fitting TRBD1. The CDR3 length is 14 residues. CDR1 SGHRS and CDR2 YFSETQ come from the germline V gene. The J segment lost 1 base and the V segment lost 4 bases, leaving 5 bases of the junction unmatched. Here the CDR3 DNA reads TGCGCCAGCAGCCTAAAGGACAGGTCCTACGAGCAGTACTTC. Translating gives CASSLKDRSYEQYF.

This clone was found many times. Other DNA sequences of this sample code for an identical CDR3. The CDR3 region is CASSLAGYGNTIYF. The CDR3 nucleotides are TGCGCCAGCAGCTTGGCGGGATACGGAAACACCATATATTTT. The V call is TRBV5-1, the J call TRBJ1-3, with D unresolved. The CDR3 is made up of 14 amino acids. Trimming shortened V by 0 bases and J by 4 bases, and 8 bases separated the two germline ends. Germline V CDR1 and CDR2: SGHRS, YFSETQ.

This clone showed up just a few times. In DNA, the CDR3 is TGCGCCAGCAGTGAGTCGAGTAGTTCTTATCGGTTCTTC. The encoded protein is CASSESSSSYRFF. The V call is TRBV10-1, the J call TRBJ2-1, with D hard to call. The CDR3 consists of 13 residues. Germline assignment: CDR1 WNHNN and CDR2 SYGVQD (reference sequence). The ends were cut back, 0 bases at V and 15 bases at J, with 15 bases in the middle.

The V and J genes are TRBV9 and TRBJ2-1; 8 nucleotides line up with TRBD1. The germline V gene has CDR1 SGDLS and CDR2 YYNGEE. This CDR3 contains 14 residues. Trimming took 2 bases from V and 6 from J; bases not matched to a gene: 4. The CDR3 DNA reads TGTGCCAGCAGCGTTCAGGGGGCTTCCAATGAGCAGTTCTTC. Protein sequence: CASSVQGASNEQFF. The entire variable domain, with the rest obtained from reference TRBV9 and TRBJ2-1, is as follows: DSGVTQTPKHLITATGQRVTLRCSPRSGDLSVYWYQQSLDQGLQFLIQYYNGEERAKGNILERFSAQQFPDLHSELNLSSLELGDSALYFCASSVQGASNEQFFGPGTRLTVL.